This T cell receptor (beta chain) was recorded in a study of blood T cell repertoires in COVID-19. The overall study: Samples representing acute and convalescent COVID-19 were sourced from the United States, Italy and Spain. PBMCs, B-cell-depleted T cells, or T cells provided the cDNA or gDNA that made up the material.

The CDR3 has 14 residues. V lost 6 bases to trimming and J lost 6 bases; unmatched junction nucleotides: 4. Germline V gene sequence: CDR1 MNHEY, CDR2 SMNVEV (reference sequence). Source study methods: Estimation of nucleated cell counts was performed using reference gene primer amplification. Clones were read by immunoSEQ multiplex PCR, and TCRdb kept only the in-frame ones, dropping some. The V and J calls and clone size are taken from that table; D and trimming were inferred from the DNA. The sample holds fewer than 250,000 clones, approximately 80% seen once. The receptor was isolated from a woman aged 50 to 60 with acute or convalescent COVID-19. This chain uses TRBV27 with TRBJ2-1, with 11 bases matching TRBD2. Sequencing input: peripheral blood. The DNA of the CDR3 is TGTGCCAGCAGACTAGCGGGAGTAATCAATGAGCAGTTCTTC. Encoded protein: CASRLAGVINEQFF.